Listed here are 3 T cell receptor beta chains from one sample, sequenced in a study of shared clonotypes between healthy human individuals. Clones were sequenced by immunoSEQ multiplex PCR, and TCRdb holds only the in-frame ones, with some missing. This table holds about 800,000 clones, about 96% found once. CD45RO-negative, CCR7-selected cells formed the naive CD8 fraction, which excluded terminally differentiated effector memory CD45RA+ cells. Sequenced: naive CD8+ T cells sorted from blood. These receptors came from a man younger than 40 in good health.

The V gene is TRBV4-1, the J gene TRBJ2-2; maybe TRBD1 (5 bases). The length of the CDR3 is 20 residues. The ends were cut back, 4 bases at V and 2 bases at J, with 26 bases in the middle. Germline-derived CDR1 and CDR2 are MGHRA and YSYEKL. CDR3 amino acids: CASSLSQPDTFQPNTGELFF. In DNA, the CDR3 is TGCGCCAGCAGCCTCTCCCAGCCGGACACCTTCCAGCCTAACACCGGGGAGCTGTTTTTT.

This clone has just one count. J is TRBJ2-6 and V is TRBV6-5, with TRBD1 matching 7 bases. V lost 6 bases to trimming and J lost 4 bases; unmatched junction nucleotides: 6. The germline V gene encodes CDR1 MNHEY and CDR2 SVGAGI. The CDR3 consists of 15 residues. CDR3 protein: CASRTGEYGANVLTF. CDR3 coding DNA: TGTGCCAGCAGAACAGGGGAATACGGGGCCAACGTCCTGACTTTC.

This clone is a singleton in its sample. This specimen includes other DNA sequences encoding the same CDR3. This chain joins TRBV7-9 and TRBJ2-1, with TRBD2 as a possible D gene (6 bases). The CDR3 is made up of 15 amino acids. CDR1 is SEHNR and CDR2 is FQNEAQ in the germline V gene (reference sequence). The V and J ends lost 1 base and 0 bases respectively, with 7 bases between them. The CDR3 DNA follows: TGTGCCAGCAGCTTAGTGCGGGGCTCCTACAATGAGCAGTTCTTC. Its translation is CASSLVRGSYNEQFF.